This T cell receptor (beta chain) was identified during a study of beta chain features in type 1 diabetes. Sequenced material consisted of expressed TCRB transcripts (all of the isolated RNA was reverse transcribed). Measured with immunoSEQ multiplex PCR; TCRdb has only the in-frame clones, and not every one. The sample records some 500,000 clones, roughly 10% being singletons. The V and J ends lost 7 bases and 4 bases respectively, with 17 bases between them. Germline V CDR1 and CDR2: MNHNY, SVGAGI (reference sequence). This CDR3 has 14 residues. Material: naive CD4+ T cells from blood. This clonotype was sampled from a woman between 18 and 29 years old in good health. The V gene is TRBV6-6, the J gene TRBJ2-7; weak D call: TRBD2 (6 bases). The CDR3 DNA sequence: TGTGCCAGCAAACGTGGAGGGTCTCAGTACGAGCAGTACTTC. Translated: CASKRGGSQYEQYF.